The sequence of this TCR beta chain was determined in a study of T cells in Graves' hyperthyroidism and ophthalmopathy. The hyperthyroidism patients had all been newly diagnosed, and their disease duration was under 2 months. Their ages ranged from 18 to 65 years. Ten or more counts support this clonotype. The CDR3 runs 13 residues. Trimming pared 4 bases from V and 4 bases from J, leaving 10 bases between. Looked up from germline, CDR1 is LNHNV and CDR2 is YYDKDF (reference sequence). TCR beta CDR3 regions were amplified from RNA transcripts. HTBI primers drove first-round RT-PCR of the TCR CDR3. TCRdb recomputed calls from the multiplex PCR reads with MiXCR, one row per CDR3 protein. The sample lists 300,000 to 450,000 distinct CDR3 sequences; 15% to 19% were seen once.

The clonotype comes from a young woman with Graves' hyperthyroidism that later progressed to Graves' ophthalmopathy. Material: blood. The chain recombines TRBV15 with TRBJ1-1; no firm D call. In DNA, the CDR3 is TGTGCCACCAGCACAAGGGATATCACTGAAGCTTTCTTT. Translation: CATSTRDITEAFF.